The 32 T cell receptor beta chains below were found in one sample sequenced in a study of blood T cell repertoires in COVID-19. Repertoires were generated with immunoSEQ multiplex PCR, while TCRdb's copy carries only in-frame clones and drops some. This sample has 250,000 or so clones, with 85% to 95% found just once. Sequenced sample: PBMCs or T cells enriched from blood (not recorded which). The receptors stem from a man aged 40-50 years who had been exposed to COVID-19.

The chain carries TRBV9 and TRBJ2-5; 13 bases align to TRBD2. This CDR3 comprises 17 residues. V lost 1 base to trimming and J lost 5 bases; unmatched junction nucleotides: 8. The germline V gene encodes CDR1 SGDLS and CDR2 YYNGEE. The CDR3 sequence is CASSVSTSGRVSETQYF. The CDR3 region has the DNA TGTGCCAGCAGCGTATCAACTAGCGGGAGGGTGTCGGAGACCCAGTACTTC.

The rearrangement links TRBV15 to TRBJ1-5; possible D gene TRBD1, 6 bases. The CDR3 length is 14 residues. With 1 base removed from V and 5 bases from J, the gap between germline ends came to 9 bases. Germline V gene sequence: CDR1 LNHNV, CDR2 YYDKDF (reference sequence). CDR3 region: CATSRVKGDQPQHF. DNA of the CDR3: TGTGCCACCAGCAGAGTTAAGGGGGATCAGCCCCAGCATTTT. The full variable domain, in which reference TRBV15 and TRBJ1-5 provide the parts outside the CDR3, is DAMVIQNPRYQVTQFGKPVTLSCSQTLNHNVMYWYQQKSSQAPKLLFHYYDKDFNNEADTPDNFQSRRPNTSFCFLDIRSPGLGDTAMYLCATSRVKGDQPQHFGDGTRLSIL.

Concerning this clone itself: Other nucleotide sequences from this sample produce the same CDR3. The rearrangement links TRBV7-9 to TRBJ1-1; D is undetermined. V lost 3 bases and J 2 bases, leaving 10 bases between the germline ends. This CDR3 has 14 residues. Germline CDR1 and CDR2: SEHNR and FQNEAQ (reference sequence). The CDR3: CASSLSRGNTEAFF. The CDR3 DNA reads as TGTGCCAGCAGCTTGTCCCGGGGAAACACTGAAGCTTTCTTT. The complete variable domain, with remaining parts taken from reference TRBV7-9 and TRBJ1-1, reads DTGVSQNPRHKITKRGQNVTFRCDPISEHNRLYWYRQTLGQGPEFLTYFQNEAQLEKSRLLSDRFSAERPKGSFSTLEIQRTEQGDSAMYLCASSLSRGNTEAFFGQGTRLTVV.

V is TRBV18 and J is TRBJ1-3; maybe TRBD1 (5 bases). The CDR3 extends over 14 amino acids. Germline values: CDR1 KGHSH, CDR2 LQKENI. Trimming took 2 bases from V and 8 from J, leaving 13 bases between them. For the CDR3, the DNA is TGTGCCAGCTCACCAAGGGGACTTCGGGACACCATATATTTT. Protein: CASSPRGLRDTIYF.

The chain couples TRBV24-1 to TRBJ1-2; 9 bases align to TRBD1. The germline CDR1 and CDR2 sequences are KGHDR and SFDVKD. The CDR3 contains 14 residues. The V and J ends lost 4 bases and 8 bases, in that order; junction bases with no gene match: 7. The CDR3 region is CATSDRGQGRGYTF. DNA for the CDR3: TGTGCCACCAGTGACCGGGGACAGGGTAGGGGCTACACCTTC.

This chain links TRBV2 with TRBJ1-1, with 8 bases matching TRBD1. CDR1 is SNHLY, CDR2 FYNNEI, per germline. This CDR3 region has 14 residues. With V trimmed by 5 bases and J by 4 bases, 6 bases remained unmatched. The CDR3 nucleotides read TGTGCCAGCAGTCGCAGGGGGCTTAGCACTGAAGCTTTCTTT. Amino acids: CASSRRGLSTEAFF.

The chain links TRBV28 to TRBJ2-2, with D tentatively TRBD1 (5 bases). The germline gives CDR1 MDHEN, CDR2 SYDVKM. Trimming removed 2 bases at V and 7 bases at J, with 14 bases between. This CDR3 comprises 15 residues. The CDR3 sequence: CASSLNRQRSGELFF. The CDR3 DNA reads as TGTGCCAGCAGTTTAAACAGGCAACGGAGCGGGGAGCTGTTTTTT.

The DNA of the CDR3 is TGTGCCAGCAGCTGGAAACTAGCATATGAGCAGTTCTTC. This translates into CASSWKLAYEQFF. The J gene is TRBJ2-1, the V gene TRBV7-9, with D possibly matching TRBD2 (6 bases). Germline-derived CDR1 and CDR2 are SEHNR and FQNEAQ (reference sequence). The germline V and J ends were trimmed by 4 bases and 8 bases, with 12 bases remaining between them. CDR3 length: 13 residues.

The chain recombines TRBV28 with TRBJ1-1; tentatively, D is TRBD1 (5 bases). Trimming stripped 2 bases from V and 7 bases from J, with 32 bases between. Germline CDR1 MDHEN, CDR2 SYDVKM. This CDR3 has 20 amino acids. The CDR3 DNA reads TGTGCCAGCAGTTTAAGGAGGGGAGAAACAAAACAGGACGCGGCACGTGAAGCTTTCTTT. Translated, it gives CASSLRRGETKQDAAREAFF.

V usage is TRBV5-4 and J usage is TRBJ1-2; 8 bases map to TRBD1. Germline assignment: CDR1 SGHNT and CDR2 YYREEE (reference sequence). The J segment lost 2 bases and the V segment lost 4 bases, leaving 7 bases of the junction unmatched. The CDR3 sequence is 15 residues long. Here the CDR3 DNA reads TGTGCCAGCAGCGCGGGACAGGAGATGAACTATGGCTACACCTTC. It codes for CASSAGQEMNYGYTF.

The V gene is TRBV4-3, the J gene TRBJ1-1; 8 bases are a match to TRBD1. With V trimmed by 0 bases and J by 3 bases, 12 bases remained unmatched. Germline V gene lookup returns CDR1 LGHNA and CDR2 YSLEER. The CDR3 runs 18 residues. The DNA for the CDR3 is TGCGCCAGCAGCCAAGATTTCTTGCGGACAGGGTTTGACACTGAAGCTTTCTTT. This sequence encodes CASSQDFLRTGFDTEAFF.

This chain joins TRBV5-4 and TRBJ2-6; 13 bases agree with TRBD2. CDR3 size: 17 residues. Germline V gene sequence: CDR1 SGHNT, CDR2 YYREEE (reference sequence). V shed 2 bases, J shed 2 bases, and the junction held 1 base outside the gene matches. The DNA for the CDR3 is TGTGCCAGCAGCTTAGGACTAGCGGGAGCTGGGGCCAACGTCCTGACTTTC. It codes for CASSLGLAGAGANVLTF.

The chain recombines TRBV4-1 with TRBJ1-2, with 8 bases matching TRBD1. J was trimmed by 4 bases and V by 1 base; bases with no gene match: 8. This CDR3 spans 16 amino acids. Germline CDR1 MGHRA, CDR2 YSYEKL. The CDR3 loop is CASSQVIGQGIYGYTF. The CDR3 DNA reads TGCGCCAGCAGCCAAGTCATCGGACAGGGCATCTATGGCTACACCTTC.

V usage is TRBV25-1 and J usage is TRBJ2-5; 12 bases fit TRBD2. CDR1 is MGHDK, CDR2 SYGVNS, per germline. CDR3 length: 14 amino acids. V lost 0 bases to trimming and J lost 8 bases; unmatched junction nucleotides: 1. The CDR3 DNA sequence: TGTGCCAGCAGTGAATATGGACTAGCGGGAACCCAGTACTTC. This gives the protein CASSEYGLAGTQYF.

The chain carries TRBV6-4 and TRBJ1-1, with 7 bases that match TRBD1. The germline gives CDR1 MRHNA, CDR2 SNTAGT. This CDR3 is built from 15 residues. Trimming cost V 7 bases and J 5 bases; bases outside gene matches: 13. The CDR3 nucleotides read TGTGCCAGCAAGGCAGGGGGTGAGGTAGCTACTGAAGCTTTCTTT. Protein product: CASKAGGEVATEAFF.

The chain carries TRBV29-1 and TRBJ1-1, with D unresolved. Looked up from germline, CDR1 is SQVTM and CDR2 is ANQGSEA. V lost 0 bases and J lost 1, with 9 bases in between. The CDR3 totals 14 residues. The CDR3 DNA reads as TGCAGCGTTGAAGAGGCGGAACGGAACACTGAAGCTTTCTTT. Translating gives CSVEEAERNTEAFF.

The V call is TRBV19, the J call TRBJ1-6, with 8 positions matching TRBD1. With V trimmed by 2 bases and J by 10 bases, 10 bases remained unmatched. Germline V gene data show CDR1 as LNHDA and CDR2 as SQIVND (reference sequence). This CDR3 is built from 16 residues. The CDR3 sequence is CASSIRSGTGDSPLHF. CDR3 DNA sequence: TGTGCCAGTAGTATAAGGTCTGGGACAGGAGACTCACCCCTCCACTTT.

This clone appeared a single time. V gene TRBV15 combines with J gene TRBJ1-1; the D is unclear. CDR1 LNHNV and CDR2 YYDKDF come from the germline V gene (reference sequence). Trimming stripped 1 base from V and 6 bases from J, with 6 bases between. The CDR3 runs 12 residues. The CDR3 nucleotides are TGTGCCACCAGCAGAGTGGAGGCTGAAGCTTTCTTT. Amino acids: CATSRVEAEAFF.

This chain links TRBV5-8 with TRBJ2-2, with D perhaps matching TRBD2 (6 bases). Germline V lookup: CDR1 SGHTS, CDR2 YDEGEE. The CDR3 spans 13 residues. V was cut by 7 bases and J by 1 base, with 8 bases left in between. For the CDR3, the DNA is TGTGCCAGCGGGCGGGGGAACACCGGGGAGCTGTTTTTT. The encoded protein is CASGRGNTGELFF.

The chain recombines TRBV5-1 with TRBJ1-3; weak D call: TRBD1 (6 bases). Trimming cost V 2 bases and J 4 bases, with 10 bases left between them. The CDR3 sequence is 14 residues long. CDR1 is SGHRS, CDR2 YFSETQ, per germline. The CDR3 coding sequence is TGCGCCAGCAGCTTTACAGGGCACGGAAACACCATATATTTT. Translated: CASSFTGHGNTIYF.

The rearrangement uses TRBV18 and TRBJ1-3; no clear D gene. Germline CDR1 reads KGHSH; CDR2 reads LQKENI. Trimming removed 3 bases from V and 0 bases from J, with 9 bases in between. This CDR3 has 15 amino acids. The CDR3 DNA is TGTGCCAGCTCACCGAATCGGGGCTCTGGAAACACCATATATTTT. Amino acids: CASSPNRGSGNTIYF.

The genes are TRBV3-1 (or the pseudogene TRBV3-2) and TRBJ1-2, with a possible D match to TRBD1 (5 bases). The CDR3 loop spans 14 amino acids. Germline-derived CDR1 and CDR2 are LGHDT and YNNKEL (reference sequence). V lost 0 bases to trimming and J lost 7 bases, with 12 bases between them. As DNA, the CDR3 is TGTGCCAGCAGCCAAGAGGGCAGGGCACTTGGCTACACCTTC. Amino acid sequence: CASSQEGRALGYTF.

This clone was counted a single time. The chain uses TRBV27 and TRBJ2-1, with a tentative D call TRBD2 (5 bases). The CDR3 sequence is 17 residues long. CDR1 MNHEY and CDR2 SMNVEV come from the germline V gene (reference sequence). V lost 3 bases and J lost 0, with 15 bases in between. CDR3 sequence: CASSLDFLSSSYNEQFF. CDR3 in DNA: TGTGCCAGCAGTTTGGACTTCCTCTCGAGCTCCTACAATGAGCAGTTCTTC.

The CDR3 protein is CASTELVGDTQYF. Written as DNA, the CDR3 is TGTGCCAGCACCGAACTAGTAGGAGATACGCAGTATTTT. V is TRBV6-5 and J is TRBJ2-3, with TRBD2 as a possible D gene (5 bases). The germline V gene has CDR1 MNHEY and CDR2 SVGAGI. V gave up 7 bases and J gave up 5 bases, with 13 bases separating them. This CDR3 comprises 13 residues.

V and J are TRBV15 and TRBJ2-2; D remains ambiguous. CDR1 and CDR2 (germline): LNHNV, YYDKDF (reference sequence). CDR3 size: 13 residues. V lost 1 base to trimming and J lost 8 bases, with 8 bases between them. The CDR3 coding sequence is TGTGCCACCAGCAGAGCCGGGTTAGGGGAGCTGTTTTTT. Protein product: CATSRAGLGELFF. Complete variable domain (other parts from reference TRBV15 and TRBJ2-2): DAMVIQNPRYQVTQFGKPVTLSCSQTLNHNVMYWYQQKSSQAPKLLFHYYDKDFNNEADTPDNFQSRRPNTSFCFLDIRSPGLGDTAMYLCATSRAGLGELFFGEGSRLTVL.

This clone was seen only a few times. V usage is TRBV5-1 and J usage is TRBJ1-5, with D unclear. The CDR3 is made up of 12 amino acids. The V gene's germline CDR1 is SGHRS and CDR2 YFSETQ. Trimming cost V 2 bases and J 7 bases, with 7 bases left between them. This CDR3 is CASSFSGQPQHF. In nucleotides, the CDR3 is TGCGCCAGCAGCTTCAGCGGGCAGCCCCAGCATTTT.

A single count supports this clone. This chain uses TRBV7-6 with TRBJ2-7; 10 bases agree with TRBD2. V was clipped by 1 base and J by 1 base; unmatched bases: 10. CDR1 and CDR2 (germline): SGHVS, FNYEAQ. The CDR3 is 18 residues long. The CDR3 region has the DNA TGTGCCAGCAGCTTAGAGGCTAGCGGGAGTTTCAGTTCCTACGAGCAGTACTTC. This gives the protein CASSLEASGSFSSYEQYF.

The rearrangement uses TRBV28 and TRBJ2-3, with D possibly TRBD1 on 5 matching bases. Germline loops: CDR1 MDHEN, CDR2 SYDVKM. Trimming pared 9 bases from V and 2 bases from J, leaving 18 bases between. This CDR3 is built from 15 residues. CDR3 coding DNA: TGTGCCAGGATCAGAACAGGTGCCTCCACAGATACGCAGTATTTT. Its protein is CARIRTGASTDTQYF. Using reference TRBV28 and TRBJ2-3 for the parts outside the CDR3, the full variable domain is DVKVTQSSRYLVKRTGEKVFLECVQDMDHENMFWYRQDPGLGLRLIYFSYDVKMKEKGDIPEGYSVSREKKERFSLILESASTNQTSMYLCARIRTGASTDTQYFGPGTRLTVL.

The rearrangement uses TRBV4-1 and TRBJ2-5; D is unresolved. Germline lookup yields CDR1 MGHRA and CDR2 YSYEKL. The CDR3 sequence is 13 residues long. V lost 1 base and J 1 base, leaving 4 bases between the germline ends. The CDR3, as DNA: TGCGCCAGCAGCCAAGTCCTCCAAGAGACCCAGTACTTC. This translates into CASSQVLQETQYF.

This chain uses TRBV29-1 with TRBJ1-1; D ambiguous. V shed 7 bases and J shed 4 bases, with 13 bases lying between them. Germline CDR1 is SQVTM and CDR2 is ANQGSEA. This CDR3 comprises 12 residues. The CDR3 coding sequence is TGCAGCGGCGGCGGGTCATCCACTGAAGCTTTCTTT. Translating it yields CSGGGSSTEAFF.

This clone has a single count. Here the CDR3 DNA reads TGTGCCTGGGGCGGCGGGAGCCCTGAGCAGTTCTTC. Translation: CAWGGGSPEQFF. The V call is TRBV30, the J call TRBJ2-1; 7 bases line up with TRBD2. J gave up 9 bases and V 5 bases, and 7 bases lay outside the gene matches. Looked up from germline, CDR1 is GTSNPN and CDR2 is SVGIG (reference sequence). There are 12 residues in the CDR3.

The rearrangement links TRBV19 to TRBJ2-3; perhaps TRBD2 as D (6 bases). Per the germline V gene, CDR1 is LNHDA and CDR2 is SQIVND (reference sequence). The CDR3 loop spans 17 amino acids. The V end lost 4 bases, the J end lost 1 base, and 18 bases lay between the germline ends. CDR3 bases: TGTGCCAGTAGTAAAAGGGTGACGGGAGTTGGCACAGATACGCAGTATTTT. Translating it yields CASSKRVTGVGTDTQYF. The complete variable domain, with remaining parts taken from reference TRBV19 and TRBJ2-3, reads DGGITQSPKYLFRKEGQNVTLSCEQNLNHDAMYWYRQDPGQGLRLIYYSQIVNDFQKGDIAEGYSVSREKKESFPLTVTSAQKNPTAFYLCASSKRVTGVGTDTQYFGPGTRLTVL.